Reported below is one TCR beta chain. Clones were read by immunoSEQ multiplex PCR, and TCRdb kept only the in-frame ones, dropping some. The sample yields roughly 200,000 clones, 85% to 90% seen once. V dropped 8 bases and J dropped 6 bases, with 17 bases sitting between them. The CDR3 has 13 residues. The germline gives CDR1 MDHEN, CDR2 SYDVKM. This entry belongs to a study of blood T cell repertoires in COVID-19. The rearrangement links TRBV28 to TRBJ2-7; D may be TRBD2 (6 bases). The source of this sequence is a man aged 60 to 69 who had recovered from COVID-19. Sequencing was performed on peripheral blood. The CDR3 DNA follows: TGTGCCAGCGGACGACCGGGACTTCCCGAGCAGTACTTC. Protein product: CASGRPGLPEQYF. The full variable domain, with the rest looked up from reference TRBV28 and TRBJ2-7, is DVKVTQSSRYLVKRTGEKVFLECVQDMDHENMFWYRQDPGLGLRLIYFSYDVKMKEKGDIPEGYSVSREKKERFSLILESASTNQTSMYLCASGRPGLPEQYFGPGTRLTVT.